A single T cell receptor (beta chain) is shown here with its context. TCRdb reprocessed the 5' RACE reads and reports one entry per CDR3 protein, with no DNA. The record lists approximately 120,000 distinct CDR3 sequences, of which the ten most abundant hold around 11%. These data belong to a study of monozygotic twins with inflammatory bowel disease. The TCR comes from a human donor with ulcerative colitis or Crohn's disease, or a healthy co-twin of an affected twin (not recorded which). Input material: blood.

The CDR3 protein is CSARGGGNTGELFF. V is TRBV20-1 and J is TRBJ2-2; TCRdb outputs TRBD1, but without DNA this stays unchecked. Germline V gene data show CDR1 as DFQATT and CDR2 as SNEGSKA (reference sequence). The length of the CDR3 is 14 residues.